This T cell receptor (beta chain) was retrieved from a study of T-cell reconstitution after alpha-beta-depleted transplantation in children (dated by TCRdb to about 2016). Turning to the overall study: T-cell immune reconstitution after TCRalphabeta/CD19-depleted allogeneic hematopoietic cell transplantation in children was quantitatively tracked in the study by means of TCR repertoire profiling. Paper-wide results and their limitations: Over the following months the frequencies of hyperexpanded clones went down, and after one year T-cell counts and TCRbeta diversity were mostly credited to newly produced T cells. The apparently early recovery of alphabetaT-cell counts about two months after transplant reportedly depended on only several hundred rapidly expanded clones that came from non-depleted graft cells. In some patients, the high TCRbeta diversity seen at day 60 was put down to recipient T cells and intrathymic progenitors that had survived conditioning.

Note on this clonotype: It has no known antigen specificity. No clone much larger than this one lies a single base away; base qualities are absent.

The germline V end is reduced by 6 bases and the J end by 5 bases; junction bases left unmatched: 8. As encoded in the germline V gene, CDR1 is SGHTA while CDR2 is FQGNSA. The CDR3 covers 14 residues, taking in both the cysteine and the phenylalanine. The retained sequence is limited to the CDR3, 42 bases, with the frame set at the first base. The treatment or condition label of this sample denotes: allogeneic hematopoietic cell transplantation with graft depleted of TCRalphabeta T cells and CD19 B cells. The children who served as transplant recipients had been given grafts of TCRalphabeta/CD19-depleted allogeneic hematopoietic cells. The library was obtained by PCR. The sequencing machine was an Illumina HiSeq 2500. TCR libraries were prepared with molecular barcoding, using unique molecular identifiers to normalize TCRbeta repertoire quantification. Using fastp at Q25 and MiXCR, TCRdb reprocessed the public reads and kept productive beta chains. CDR3 protein sequences are deduplicated, and each keeps its most common genes and DNA. In all, the sample holds about 830,000 distinct CDR3 sequences, and 16% of those were seen once. The ten largest clones capture just under 5% of the sample.

This clonotype was obtained from a male patient younger than 18 who had a stem cell transplant for acute lymphoblastic leukemia, so the T cells may come from the graft donor. The sequences come from PBMCs, mostly from graft donor cells, collected 360 days after TCRalphabeta/CD19-depleted stem cell transplant. The chain is made from TRBV7-2 and TRBJ2-7; TRBD2 agrees with 9 junctional bases. Here the CDR3 is given as CASRRLAGKDEQYF. The nucleotides are TGTGCCAGCAGACGTCTAGCGGGAAAGGACGAGCAGTACTTC.